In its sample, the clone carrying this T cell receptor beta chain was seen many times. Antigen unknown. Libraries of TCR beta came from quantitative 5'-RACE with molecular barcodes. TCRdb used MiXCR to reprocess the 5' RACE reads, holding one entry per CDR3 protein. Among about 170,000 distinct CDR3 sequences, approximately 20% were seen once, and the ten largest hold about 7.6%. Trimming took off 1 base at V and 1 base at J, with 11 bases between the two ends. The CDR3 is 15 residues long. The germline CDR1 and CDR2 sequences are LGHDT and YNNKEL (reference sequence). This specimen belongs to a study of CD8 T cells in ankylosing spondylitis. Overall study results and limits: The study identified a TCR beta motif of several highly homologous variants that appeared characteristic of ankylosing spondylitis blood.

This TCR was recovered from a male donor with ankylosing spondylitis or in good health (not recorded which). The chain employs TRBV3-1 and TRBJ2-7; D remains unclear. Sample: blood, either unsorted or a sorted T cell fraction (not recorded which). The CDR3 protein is CASSQGTFGSYEQYF. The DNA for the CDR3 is TGTGCCAGCAGCCAAGGTACATTCGGGTCCTACGAGCAGTACTTC.